The text below deals with one T cell receptor beta chain. Its matching antigen is unknown. This record comes from a study of T cell responses to AZD1222 COVID-19 vaccine. Overall study results and limits: Vaccine-associated CD4 TCRs spanned spike, dominant at 160-218 and 743-854. Sampling that yielded the repertoires occurred only after the peak T cell response.

TCRdb's table, derived via immunoSEQ multiplex PCR, lists solely in-frame clones and lacks some. The top ten hold over 15% of the sample, which has more than 95,000 clones, 75% to 90% seen once. The germline gives CDR1 LNHDA, CDR2 SQIVND (reference sequence). CDR3 length: 15 amino acids. J was trimmed by 5 bases and V by 3 bases; bases with no gene match: 7. The source was peripheral blood, collected on day 0 of AZD1222 vaccination. V is TRBV19 and J is TRBJ2-7, with TRBD1 identical over 10 bases. This TCR derives from an adult in good health. CDR3 region: CASSMRDRGYDEQYF. The CDR3 nucleotides are TGTGCCAGTAGTATGCGGGACAGGGGTTACGACGAGCAGTACTTC.